In this sample, the clone carrying this T cell receptor (beta chain) turned up a few times. The target antigen is unknown. The data were obtained in a study of CD8+CD57+ T cells in acquired aplastic anemia. Study-level points and caveats: Patients had approximately 30 CD8+ CDR3 sequences in common with controls (the shared set).

Patients chosen for sequencing had shown CD8+CD57+ cell expansion by flow cytometry. Genomic DNA acted as the template from which TCR beta VDJ combination and CDR3 sequence profiling were carried out. Each CDR3 protein is one row after TCRdb ran MiXCR on the reads. This table has about 190,000 distinct CDR3 sequences, approximately 48% appearing once. The CDR3 is made up of 17 amino acids. The ends lost 4 bases at V and 1 base at J; junction bases unmatched: 12. The sample taken for sequencing was sorted CD4+, CD8+, or CD8+CD57+ T cells (not recorded which) from PBMCs. V gene TRBV12-3 or TRBV12-4 combines with J gene TRBJ1-1, with 7 positions matching TRBD1. The TCR sequence derives from a human donor with aplastic anemia. DNA for the CDR3: TGTGCCAGCAGTTATAGGGGGCCCAAGCCGGGGAACACTGAAGCTTTCTTT. This codes for CASSYRGPKPGNTEAFF.